This TCR beta chain was documented in a study of a mutant IDH1 vaccine in newly diagnosed glioma. Study-level information: Visit V12 was scheduled at week 35 and visit V13 at week 47.

This CDR3 is built from 18 residues. Germline lookup yields CDR1 MNHEY and CDR2 SMNVEV (reference sequence). V was shortened by 1 base and J by 2 bases, with 21 bases between the two germline ends. Data came from immunoSEQ multiplex PCR; TCRdb stores just in-frame clones and leaves some out. The data show tens of thousands of clones, around 94% seen once. Documented time point: week 35, safety follow-up. Vaccination comprised doses that each held 300 ug of mutant IDH1 20-mer peptide, plus topical imiquimod. The patients were given eight vaccinations, one each in weeks 1, 3, 5, 7, 11, 15, 19 and 23. Comments on this clone: What it recognizes is unknown.

This chain connects TRBV27 to TRBJ2-7, with D possibly TRBD1 on 5 matching bases. The receptor's source is a man aged 45-65 years with glioma. The material sequenced was PBMCs, taken from a glioma patient whose treatment included an IDH1 peptide vaccine. The CDR3 protein is CASSLLGNQGFTPYEQYF. CDR3 coding DNA: TGTGCCAGCAGTTTATTGGGGAATCAGGGTTTTACACCCTACGAGCAGTACTTC.